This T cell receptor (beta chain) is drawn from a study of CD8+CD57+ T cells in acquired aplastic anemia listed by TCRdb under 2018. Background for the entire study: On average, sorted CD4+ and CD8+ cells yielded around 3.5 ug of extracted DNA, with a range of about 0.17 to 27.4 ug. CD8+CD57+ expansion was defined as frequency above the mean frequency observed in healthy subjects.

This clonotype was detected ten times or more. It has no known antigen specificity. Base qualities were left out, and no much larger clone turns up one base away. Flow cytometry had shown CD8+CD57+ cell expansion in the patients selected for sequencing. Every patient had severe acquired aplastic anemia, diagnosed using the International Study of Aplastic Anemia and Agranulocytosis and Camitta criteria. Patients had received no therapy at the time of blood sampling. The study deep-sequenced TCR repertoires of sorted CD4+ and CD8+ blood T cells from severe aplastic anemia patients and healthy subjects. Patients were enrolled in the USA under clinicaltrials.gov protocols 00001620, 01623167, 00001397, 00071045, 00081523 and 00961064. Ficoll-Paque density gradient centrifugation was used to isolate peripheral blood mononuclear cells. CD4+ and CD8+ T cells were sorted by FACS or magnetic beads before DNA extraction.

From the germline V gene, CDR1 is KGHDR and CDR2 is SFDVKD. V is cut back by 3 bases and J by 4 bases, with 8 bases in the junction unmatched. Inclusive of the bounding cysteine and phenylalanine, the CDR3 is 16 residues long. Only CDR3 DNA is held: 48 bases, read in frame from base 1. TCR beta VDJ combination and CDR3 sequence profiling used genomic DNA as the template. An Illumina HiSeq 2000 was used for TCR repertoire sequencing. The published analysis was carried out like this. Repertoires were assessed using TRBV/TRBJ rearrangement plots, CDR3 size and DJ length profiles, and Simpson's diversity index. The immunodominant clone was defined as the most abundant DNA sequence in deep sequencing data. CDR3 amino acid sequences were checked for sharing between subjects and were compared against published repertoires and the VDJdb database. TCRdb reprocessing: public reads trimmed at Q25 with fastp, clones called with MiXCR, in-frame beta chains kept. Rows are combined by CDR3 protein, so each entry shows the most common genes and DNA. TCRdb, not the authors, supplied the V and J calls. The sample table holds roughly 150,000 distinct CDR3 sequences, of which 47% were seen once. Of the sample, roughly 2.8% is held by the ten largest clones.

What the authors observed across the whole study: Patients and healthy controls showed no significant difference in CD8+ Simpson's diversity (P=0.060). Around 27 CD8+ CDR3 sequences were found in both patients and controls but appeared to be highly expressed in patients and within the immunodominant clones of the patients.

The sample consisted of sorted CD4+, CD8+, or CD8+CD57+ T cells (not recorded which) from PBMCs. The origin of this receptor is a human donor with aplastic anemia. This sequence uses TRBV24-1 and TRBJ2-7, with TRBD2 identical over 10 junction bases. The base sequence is TGTGCCACCAGTGATCCTCTAGCGGGAGAAGAGTACGAGCAGTACTTC. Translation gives CATSDPLAGEEYEQYF.